Shown below are 8 T cell receptor beta chains from a single sample sequenced in a study of cytomegalovirus exposure and HLA in healthy donors. PCR involved 60 Vbeta and 13 Jbeta primers. Data came from immunoSEQ multiplex PCR; TCRdb stores just in-frame clones and leaves some out. The sample has around 130,000 clones, over 70% seen once. The sample taken for sequencing was PBMCs. Receptors were obtained from a woman aged 18-30 years in good health and CMV-seronegative.

The chain has TRBV27 and TRBJ1-5; no reliable D call. This CDR3 is built from 10 residues. The germline V gene has CDR1 MNHEY and CDR2 SMNVEV (reference sequence). Trimming shortened V by 8 bases and J by 8 bases, and 7 bases separated the two germline ends. CDR3 residues: CASGREPQHF. The CDR3 DNA sequence: TGTGCCAGCGGGAGGGAGCCCCAGCATTTT.

The CDR3 nucleotides are TGTGCCAGCAGTTACGCCGGCCAGGGGACAGAGACCCAGTACTTC. Translated: CASSYAGQGTETQYF. The chain uses TRBV6-5 and TRBJ2-5, with D possibly being TRBD1 (6 bases). Germline values: CDR1 MNHEY, CDR2 SVGAGI. This CDR3 is built from 15 residues. V was cut by 2 bases and J by 4 bases, with 14 bases left in between.

The chain joins TRBV5-1 to TRBJ2-1, with D hard to call. Trimming left V 0 bases short and J 1 base short, with 8 bases between. The CDR3 contains 15 residues. Germline CDR1 and CDR2: SGHRS and YFSETQ. For the CDR3, the DNA is TGCGCCAGCAGCTTGGAAGGCGGTTCCTACAATGAGCAGTTCTTC. It specifies CASSLEGGSYNEQFF.

V usage is TRBV29-1 and J usage is TRBJ1-1; the D is unclear. This CDR3 comprises 11 residues. V lost 7 bases to trimming and J lost 0 bases, with 6 bases between them. The germline V gene has CDR1 SQVTM and CDR2 ANQGSEA. In DNA, the CDR3 is TGCAGCGCCAACATGAACACTGAAGCTTTCTTT. This gives the protein CSANMNTEAFF.

The V gene is TRBV29-1, the J gene TRBJ2-1; 13 positions agree with TRBD2. This CDR3 spans 16 amino acids. Germline V gives CDR1 SQVTM, CDR2 ANQGSEA. V dropped 5 bases and J dropped 9; count of bases not matched to a gene: 13. The CDR3 reads CSVTPLAGGLGGEQFF. The DNA of the CDR3 is TGCAGCGTTACCCCACTAGCGGGAGGGCTGGGCGGTGAGCAGTTCTTC.

This clone was seen a single time. The chain uses TRBV7-2 and TRBJ2-3, with D possibly TRBD1 on 6 matching bases. The CDR3 runs to 12 residues. The germline CDR1 and CDR2 sequences are SGHTA and FQGNSA. The ends were cut back, 5 bases at V and 9 bases at J, with 12 bases in the middle. The CDR3 loop is CASSPWGQTQYF. CDR3 in DNA: TGTGCCAGCAGCCCCTGGGGGCAGACGCAGTATTTT.

This clone occurred once. The chain uses TRBV9 and TRBJ2-7, with TRBD2 as a possible D gene (6 bases). The V end lost 4 bases, the J end lost 2 bases, and 10 bases lay between the germline ends. The CDR3 totals 13 residues. Germline CDR1 reads SGDLS; CDR2 reads YYNGEE. This CDR3 is CASSPPGAYEQYF. The CDR3 DNA reads as TGTGCCAGCAGCCCACCGGGAGCCTACGAGCAGTACTTC.

V usage is TRBV5-4 and J usage is TRBJ1-1; possible D gene TRBD1, 6 bases. The CDR3 sequence is 13 residues long. V was trimmed by 5 bases and J by 11 bases, leaving 19 bases between them. Germline CDR1 SGHNT, CDR2 YYREEE (reference sequence). The CDR3 is CASSPGAGAGAFF. Here the CDR3 DNA reads TGTGCCAGCAGTCCCGGGGCGGGGGCTGGGGCTTTCTTT.